What follows describes a single T cell receptor (beta chain). What it binds is unknown. V was cut by 6 bases and J by 0 bases, with 16 bases left in between. Germline V gives CDR1 SNHLY, CDR2 FYNNEI. CDR3 length: 16 residues. This specimen belongs to a study of radiotherapy plus CTLA-4 blockade in lung cancer. Looking at the study overall: Among enrolled patients, 15% to 20% responded and about 34% achieved disease control.

Profiled with immunoSEQ multiplex PCR; TCRdb holds only in-frame clones, not every one. The sample holds tens of thousands of clones, 78% seen once. Focal radiation plus CTLA-4 blockade with ipilimumab was given to patients with chemo-refractory metastatic non-small-cell lung cancer. Broader study findings: Tumor-origin TCR clones grew in blood after radiotherapy plus ipilimumab.

Source: peripheral blood, taken from a patient treated with radiotherapy plus ipilimumab. The TCR originated in a human donor with non-small cell lung cancer who had a partial response to radiotherapy plus ipilimumab. Some clones in this sample may be carry-over from other donors' samples. The V and J genes are TRBV2 and TRBJ2-3; a weak D match, TRBD1 (6 bases). CDR3 residues: CASRGGTGQSTDTQYF. The CDR3 region has the DNA TGTGCCAGCAGAGGAGGCACGGGACAAAGCACAGATACGCAGTATTTT.